This T cell receptor beta chain comes out of a study of CD8 T cells in ankylosing spondylitis. TCRdb processed the 5' RACE reads anew with MiXCR; each CDR3 protein has one entry. The data show 230,000 or so distinct CDR3 sequences, 15% to 20% seen once. The CDR3 length is 14 residues. The V gene end was trimmed by 1 base and the J gene end by 6 bases; junction bases not matched to a gene: 3. Germline-derived CDR1 and CDR2 are MNHEY and SMNVEV (reference sequence). This TCR came from a male donor with ankylosing spondylitis or in good health (not recorded which). This chain connects TRBV27 to TRBJ1-5, with 7 bases matching TRBD1. Sequenced sample: blood, either unsorted or a sorted T cell fraction (not recorded which). As DNA, the CDR3 is TGTGCCAGCAGTTTATTTACAGGGGCTCAGCCCCAGCATTTT. This codes for CASSLFTGAQPQHF.